This TCR beta chain was observed in a study of beta chain features in type 1 diabetes. Study as a whole: Patients shared similar age, gender and cell yields with healthy donors.

Sorting based on CD45RO/CCR7/CD25/CD127/CD95/CD27 separated CD4+ naive, central memory, regulatory and stem cell-like memory cells. Sequenced material consisted of expressed TCRB transcripts (all of the isolated RNA was reverse transcribed). Some clones are missing from TCRdb's copy, which holds only in-frame ones; the method was immunoSEQ multiplex PCR. This table holds around 250,000 clones, 25% to 30% found once. Germline lookup yields CDR1 SGHRS and CDR2 YFSETQ. Trimming removed 3 bases at V and 0 bases at J, with 9 bases between. The CDR3 is 15 residues long. This sequence originates from a man aged 25-45 years in good health. The sample was central memory CD4+ T cells from blood. This sequence joins TRBV5-1 and TRBJ2-2; D remains unclear. This chain's CDR3 is CASSYGRSNTGELFF. CDR3 sequence (DNA): TGCGCCAGCAGCTACGGACGATCGAACACCGGGGAGCTGTTTTTT.